Detailed here is one TCR beta chain. Its antigen target is currently unknown. The source of the sample is a study of CXCR3-negative and CXCR3-positive naive CD8 T cells (dated by TCRdb to the late 2010s). Some background on the complete study: In total, 130 million to 150 million TRB reads were obtained, corresponding to roughly 1.5 +/- 0.3 million reads per library. Data from some twelve donors, pooled across two independent experiments, went into the diversity and physicochemical repertoire analyses. Naive subsets from roughly 5 donors and memory cells from 3 donors were included in the TRBV-TRBJ cluster analysis. Summary of the overall study and its limitations: Surface CD5, linked to self-reactivity in mice, was comparable between naive subsets; TCR interaction strength was therefore also inferred from TRB CDR3 physicochemical properties. Freshly isolated PBMCs were used for most assays because CXCR3 expression went down partially after cryopreservation. TRBV-TRBJ usage was similar between naive CXCR3-negative and CXCR3-positive cells from the same donor, while memory cells showed distinct patterns. Repertoire diversity was comparably high in both naive subsets but much lower in memory CD8+ T cells. Compared with CXCR3-negative naive cells, CXCR3-positive naive cells had TRB CDR3s with higher hydrophobicity (lower Kidera factor 4), lower energy, and higher strength and volume indices.

For each CD8+ T cell subset, flow sorting was done in triplicate, and 300,000 or so cells per subset went directly into RLT lysis buffer. Naive CD8+ T cells were defined stringently as CD45RO-CCR7+CD27+CD95- to exclude memory contaminants. Peripheral blood mononuclear cells were isolated from buffy coats using standard density gradient centrifugation. Naive CXCR3-negative and CXCR3-positive CD8+ T cells were flow-sorted using a FACSAria III. An RNeasy Mini Kit was used to extract total RNA from the sorted cells. The CDR3 goes from the cysteine to the phenylalanine over 14 residues. The record lacks a DNA sequence. The germline V gene specifies SNHLY as CDR1 and FYNNEI as CDR2. The data were produced on a NextSeq 550. The Human TCR Profiling Kit (MiLaboratory) was used to make UMI-labeled 5' RACE TRB cDNA libraries. cDNA synthesis used the entire amount of extracted RNA, and PCR amplification then used the entire amount of cDNA produced. The libraries were made side by side, with each library going through the same number of PCR cycles. Per the source publication's procedure: With a minimum of two reads required per UMI, MIGEC and MiXCR pulled out about 50,000 +/- 9,200 unique UMI-labeled TRB cDNA molecules from each library. Each library averaged about 37,000 +/- 9,700 functional in-frame TRB CDR3 nucleotide clonotypes without stop codons. After each sample was downsampled to 5000 UMI-labeled TRB molecules, VDJtools was used to calculate diversity metrics such as normalized Shannon-Wiener and Chao1. Clonotype-size-weighted physicochemical properties of the central five CDR3 residues (interaction energy, strength, volume and Kidera factor 4) were computed in VDJtools. One entry per CDR3 protein sequence results from the TCRdb reprocessing of the reads, with DNA left out. TCRdb assigned the V and J calls; the authors' analysis was not used. The table of this sample itemizes some 130,000 distinct CDR3 sequences. Approximately 0.29% of the sample goes to the ten largest clones.

The V and J segments used are TRBV2 and TRBJ2-3; lacking DNA, the TRBD1 call made by TCRdb goes unchecked. This clonotype was obtained from a human donor in good health. Some clones in this sample may be carry-over from other donors' samples. Sequenced input: naive CXCR3- CD8+ T cells from blood. According to the study, the label for this sample's cell subset or site signals: CD45RO-CCR7+CD27+CD95- naive CD8+ T cells lacking CXCR3 (TNR3-). CDR3 reads: CASSRGTRTDTQYF.